What follows are 2 T cell receptor beta chains derived from one specimen sequenced in a study of neurological immune-mediated disorders. TCRdb processed the 5' RACE reads anew with MiXCR; each CDR3 protein has one entry. Of roughly 100,000 distinct CDR3 sequences listed, 3% to 4.5% are singletons. The sequenced material came from PBMCs. Receptors were obtained from a woman under 30 with multiple sclerosis.

This clonotype was recorded at least ten times. The chain is built from TRBV5-5 and TRBJ2-5; D is unresolved. Trimming shortened V by 4 bases and J by 2 bases, and 12 bases separated the two germline ends. Germline V gene lookup returns CDR1 SGHKS and CDR2 YYEKEE (reference sequence). This CDR3 region has 14 residues. The CDR3: CASSVVVLQETQYF. DNA of the CDR3: TGTGCCAGCAGCGTTGTAGTGCTACAAGAGACCCAGTACTTC.

This clonotype has at least ten counts. This chain links TRBV20-1 with TRBJ1-4; D gene ambiguous. CDR3 size: 12 residues. Trimming took 6 bases from V and 8 from J, leaving 13 bases between them. Germline lookup yields CDR1 DFQATT and CDR2 SNEGSKA (reference sequence). The CDR3 bases are TGCAGTGCCCACGGACTATCGGAAAAACTGTTTTTT. Encoded protein: CSAHGLSEKLFF.